There are many counts of the clone carrying this T cell receptor (beta chain). The data originate from a study of CD8 T cells in ankylosing spondylitis. In making TCR beta libraries, quantitative 5'-RACE with molecular barcodes was used. TCRdb passed the 5' RACE reads through MiXCR, listing each CDR3 protein once. The table lists around 180,000 distinct CDR3 sequences, under 15% of them singletons. Germline loops: CDR1 SQVTM, CDR2 ANQGSEA. The V end lost 4 bases, the J end lost 2 bases, and 14 bases lay between the germline ends. CDR3 length: 14 amino acids. This chain joins TRBV29-1 and TRBJ2-5; D is perhaps TRBD1 (6 bases). What was sequenced was blood, either unsorted or a sorted T cell fraction (not recorded which). The sequence came from a female donor with ankylosing spondylitis or in good health (not recorded which). The chain's CDR3 is CSVAGQLNQETQYF. The CDR3 coding sequence is TGCAGCGTTGCCGGACAGTTAAATCAAGAGACCCAGTACTTC.